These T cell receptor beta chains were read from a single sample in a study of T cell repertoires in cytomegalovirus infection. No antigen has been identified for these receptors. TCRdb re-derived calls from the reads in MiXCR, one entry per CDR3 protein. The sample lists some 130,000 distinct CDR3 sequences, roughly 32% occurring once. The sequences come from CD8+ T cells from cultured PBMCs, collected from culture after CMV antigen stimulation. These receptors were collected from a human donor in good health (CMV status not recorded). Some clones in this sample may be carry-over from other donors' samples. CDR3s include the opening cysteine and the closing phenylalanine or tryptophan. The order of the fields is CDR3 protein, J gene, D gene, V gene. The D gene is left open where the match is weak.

CDR3 protein: CASSIGGRSSYNEQFF
J gene: TRBJ2-1
D gene: -
V gene: TRBV19

CDR3 protein: CASSQQDYNQPQHF
J gene: TRBJ1-5
D gene: -
V gene: TRBV6-1

CDR3 protein: CASSGGASEAFF
J gene: TRBJ1-1
D gene: -
V gene: TRBV5-5

CDR3 protein: CASSWGDSYEQYF
J gene: TRBJ2-7
D gene: -
V gene: TRBV27

CDR3 protein: CASSFTWRGAEQFF
J gene: TRBJ2-1
D gene: TRBD2
V gene: TRBV5-5

CDR3 protein: CASSHWGATSYEQYF
J gene: TRBJ2-7
D gene: -
V gene: TRBV14

CDR3 protein: CASSLGRGVRQPQHF
J gene: TRBJ1-5
D gene: -
V gene: TRBV7-6

CDR3 protein: CSVEDKTVGQGGYEQYF
J gene: TRBJ2-7
D gene: -
V gene: TRBV29-1

CDR3 protein: CASSYLAGNEQFF
J gene: TRBJ2-1
D gene: TRBD2
V gene: TRBV28

CDR3 protein: CASREGEKTQYF
J gene: TRBJ2-5
D gene: -
V gene: TRBV2

CDR3 protein: CASSPEGGIGYGYTF
J gene: TRBJ1-2
D gene: -
V gene: TRBV19

CDR3 protein: CASSGQGRGGAYEQYF
J gene: TRBJ2-7
D gene: TRBD2
V gene: TRBV7-2

CDR3 protein: CASSGGSTDTQYF
J gene: TRBJ2-3
D gene: TRBD1
V gene: TRBV2

CDR3 protein: CASSVASTDTQYF
J gene: TRBJ2-3
D gene: -
V gene: TRBV9

CDR3 protein: CASSLSLSNEKLFF
J gene: TRBJ1-4
D gene: -
V gene: TRBV27

CDR3 protein: CATSDGKYNEQFF
J gene: TRBJ2-1
D gene: -
V gene: TRBV24-1

CDR3 protein: CASSLEVSGRGRPNEKLFF
J gene: TRBJ1-4
D gene: TRBD1
V gene: TRBV7-2

CDR3 protein: CASSYSMDDAHNEQFF
J gene: TRBJ2-1
D gene: -
V gene: TRBV6-2/TRBV6-3

CDR3 protein: CASSIGISPATDTQYF
J gene: TRBJ2-3
D gene: -
V gene: TRBV19

CDR3 protein: CASGLLVNNEQIF
J gene: TRBJ2-1
D gene: -
V gene: TRBV12-5

CDR3 protein: CASRIDRSHEQYF
J gene: TRBJ2-7
D gene: -
V gene: TRBV27

CDR3 protein: CATKAGGGELFF
J gene: TRBJ2-2
D gene: -
V gene: TRBV12-3/TRBV12-4

CDR3 protein: CASSPGGRQPQHF
J gene: TRBJ1-5
D gene: -
V gene: TRBV12-3/TRBV12-4

CDR3 protein: CASSLAMESTDTQYF
J gene: TRBJ2-3
D gene: -
V gene: TRBV5-6

CDR3 protein: CATSDGYEQYF
J gene: TRBJ2-7
D gene: -
V gene: TRBV24-1

CDR3 protein: CASSLRGTISPLHF
J gene: TRBJ1-6
D gene: -
V gene: TRBV27

CDR3 protein: CASSEWGISSYNEQFF
J gene: TRBJ2-1
D gene: -
V gene: TRBV6-1

CDR3 protein: CASIGQSVAEAFF
J gene: TRBJ1-1
D gene: -
V gene: TRBV2

CDR3 protein: CASRRRTLNTEAFF
J gene: TRBJ1-1
D gene: -
V gene: TRBV4-1

CDR3 protein: CASSYGVNTGELFF
J gene: TRBJ2-2
D gene: -
V gene: TRBV4-1

CDR3 protein: CASSLAISQPQHF
J gene: TRBJ1-5
D gene: -
V gene: TRBV5-5

CDR3 protein: CASSPPGVRNTEAFF
J gene: TRBJ1-1
D gene: -
V gene: TRBV12-3/TRBV12-4

CDR3 protein: CASSLMDGVYEQFF
J gene: TRBJ2-1
D gene: -
V gene: TRBV7-8

CDR3 protein: CASTWTGGFTGELFF
J gene: TRBJ2-2
D gene: TRBD1
V gene: TRBV19

CDR3 protein: CASSMSGAGELFF
J gene: TRBJ2-2
D gene: -
V gene: TRBV19

CDR3 protein: CASSPPQDRTYEQYF
J gene: TRBJ2-7
D gene: -
V gene: TRBV7-2

CDR3 protein: CSARDWASGYEQFF
J gene: TRBJ2-1
D gene: TRBD2
V gene: TRBV20-1

CDR3 protein: CASSTGDQTTNEKLFF
J gene: TRBJ1-4
D gene: TRBD1
V gene: TRBV6-1

CDR3 protein: CASSLPHKYNEQFF
J gene: TRBJ2-1
D gene: -
V gene: TRBV6-6

CDR3 protein: CASSSGGKGYTF
J gene: TRBJ1-2
D gene: -
V gene: TRBV12-3/TRBV12-4

CDR3 protein: CASRLTSGPYEQYF
J gene: TRBJ2-7
D gene: -
V gene: TRBV14

CDR3 protein: CASEMTGNEQYF
J gene: TRBJ2-7
D gene: TRBD1
V gene: TRBV7-9